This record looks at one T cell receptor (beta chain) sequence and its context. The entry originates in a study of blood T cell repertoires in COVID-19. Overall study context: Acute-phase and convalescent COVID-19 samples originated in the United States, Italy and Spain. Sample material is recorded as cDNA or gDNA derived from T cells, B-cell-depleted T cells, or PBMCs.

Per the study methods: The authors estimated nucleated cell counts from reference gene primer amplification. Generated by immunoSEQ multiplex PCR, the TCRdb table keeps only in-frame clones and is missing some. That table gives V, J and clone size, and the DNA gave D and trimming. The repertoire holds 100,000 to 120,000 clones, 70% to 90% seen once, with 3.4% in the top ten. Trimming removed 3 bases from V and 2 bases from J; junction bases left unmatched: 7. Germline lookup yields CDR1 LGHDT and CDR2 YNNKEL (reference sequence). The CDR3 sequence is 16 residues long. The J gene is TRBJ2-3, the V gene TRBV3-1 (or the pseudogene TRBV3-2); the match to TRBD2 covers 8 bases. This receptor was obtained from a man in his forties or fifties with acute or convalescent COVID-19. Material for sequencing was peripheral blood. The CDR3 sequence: CASSHARGGITDTQYF. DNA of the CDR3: TGTGCCAGCAGCCATGCACGGGGGGGTATCACAGATACGCAGTATTTT.